These 30 T cell receptor beta chains originate from one sample sequenced in a study of blood T cells in healthy people across ages. Next came a second PCR, run for about 7 to 12 cycles, which used a sample-barcoded 5' primer along with a J-beta primer mix. Using its own MiXCR run on the 5' RACE reads, TCRdb lists one record per CDR3 protein. The table records some 900,000 distinct CDR3 sequences, around 28% of them present only once. Sample: blood. These TCRs come from an elderly woman in good health.

The chain is built from TRBV12-3 or TRBV12-4 and TRBJ1-4; D is ambiguous. The CDR3 is 14 amino acids. The V gene lost 5 bases and the J gene lost 5 bases, with 12 bases spanning the gap. Here the CDR3 DNA reads TGTGCCAGCAGTACGTTTAGTGAGAATGAAAAACTGTTTTTT. It translates to CASSTFSENEKLFF.

This clonotype has a handful of counts. The V gene is TRBV15, the J gene TRBJ2-5, with TRBD1 matching over 8 bases. The CDR3 runs to 16 residues. Trimming cost V 4 bases and J 4 bases; bases outside gene matches: 11. Germline CDR1 and CDR2: LNHNV and YYDKDF (reference sequence). CDR3 sequence reads: CATSKAQGAGRETQYF. The DNA for the CDR3 is TGTGCCACCAGCAAAGCTCAGGGGGCTGGGAGAGAGACCCAGTACTTC.

This clonotype was picked up a small number of times. The chain recombines TRBV5-1 with TRBJ2-1; D gene unclear. V lost 4 bases to trimming and J lost 6 bases, with 14 bases between them. The length of the CDR3 is 14 residues. Germline V gives CDR1 SGHRS, CDR2 YFSETQ. The CDR3: CASSPSVVSNEQFF. The CDR3 coding sequence is TGCGCCAGCAGCCCCTCAGTTGTCTCCAATGAGCAGTTCTTC.

This sequence joins TRBV10-3 and TRBJ1-2; TRBD1 matches 11 bases. Unmatched junction bases numbered 10, after V lost 6 bases and J lost 10 bases. CDR1 is ENHRY and CDR2 is SYGVKD in the germline V gene. The CDR3 sequence is 14 residues long. The CDR3 loop is CAIRKTWTGGDYTF. In DNA form, the CDR3 reads TGTGCCATCAGAAAGACCTGGACAGGGGGCGACTACACCTTC.

Many counts were recorded for this clonotype. The J gene is TRBJ2-5, the V gene TRBV6-5, with D maybe TRBD2 (5 bases). The CDR3 runs to 14 residues. The V and J ends lost 5 bases and 2 bases respectively, with 12 bases between them. Per germline, CDR1 MNHEY and CDR2 SVGAGI. The DNA for the CDR3 is TGTGCCAGCAGTCAGACTATTTTGCAAGAGACCCAGTACTTC. Encoded protein: CASSQTILQETQYF.

Turning to this clonotype: A much larger clone differs from this one at a single base, so this may be a read error. The rearrangement joins TRBV10-3 to TRBJ2-7; D remains unclear. The CDR3 is made up of 12 amino acids. In germline, CDR1 is ENHRY, CDR2 SYGVKD. The V gene lost 8 bases and the J gene lost 5 bases, with 13 bases spanning the gap. The chain's CDR3 is CAIRGTNDEQYF. The CDR3 region has the DNA TGTGCCATCCGTGGAACTAACGACGAGCAGTACTTC.

The CDR3 bases are TGTGCCAGCAACCCTTACCCGGGACAGGGGGCGCGCACCGGGGAGCTGTTTTTT. Its translation is CASNPYPGQGARTGELFF. This sequence joins TRBV6-2 or TRBV6-3 and TRBJ2-2, with 12 bases aligning to TRBD1. The trim removed 7 bases at V and 4 bases at J, leaving 13 bases unmatched. The CDR3 spans 18 residues. In germline, CDR1 is MNHEY, CDR2 SVGEGT.

On this clonotype: A much more abundant neighbour one base away suggests this may be a read error. This rearrangement joins TRBV7-2 to TRBJ1-2; the D gene is possibly TRBD1 (6 bases). Trimming took 5 bases from V and 7 from J, leaving 14 bases between them. The CDR3 contains 13 residues. CDR1 is SGHTA, CDR2 FQGNSA, per germline. In DNA, the CDR3 is TGTGCCAGCAGCAGAGGGGGGTTAGGTGGCTACACCTTC. Translated: CASSRGGLGGYTF.

This clonotype was found a few times. An end of the junction differs from the germline gene, which may be a read error. J is TRBJ2-4 and V is TRBV30, with D possibly matching TRBD2 (6 bases). The length of the CDR3 is 16 residues. Germline CDR1 is GTSNPN and CDR2 is SVGIG (reference sequence). DNA of the CDR3: TGTGCCTGGAGTGTAAAGATTCCGGGACTTATAAACATTCGGTACTTC. It translates to CAWSVKIPGLINIRYF.

Comment on this clonotype: The CDR3 does not close with the conserved phenylalanine or tryptophan, likely indicating a read error. V is TRBV7-7 and J is TRBJ2-3; D tentatively reads TRBD1 or TRBD2 (5 bases each). V lost 6 bases and J 5 bases, leaving 12 bases between the germline ends. CDR1 is SSHAT, CDR2 FNYEAQ, per germline (reference sequence). This CDR3 has 13 residues. The CDR3 DNA sequence: TGTGCCAGCAGTGGGGACCGGGGAGATACGCAGTATTGT. Amino acids: CASSGDRGDTQYC.

This clonotype came up many times. V is TRBV27 and J is TRBJ2-1; the D gene is possibly TRBD2 (6 bases). The V end lost 2 bases, the J end lost 0 bases, and 11 bases lay between the germline ends. CDR1 and CDR2 (germline): MNHEY, SMNVEV (reference sequence). The CDR3 extends over 16 amino acids. The CDR3 region has the DNA TGTGCCAGCAGTTTACAAAGACTAGGCTCCTACAATGAGCAGTTCTTC. Protein sequence: CASSLQRLGSYNEQFF.

This clonotype was seen more than once but under ten times. The rearrangement links TRBV2 to TRBJ1-1; D remains ambiguous. Germline assignment: CDR1 SNHLY and CDR2 FYNNEI. Trimming took off 5 bases at V and 5 bases at J, with 12 bases between the two ends. CDR3 size: 13 residues. This CDR3 is CASSQIQTTEAFF. The CDR3 nucleotides are TGTGCCAGCAGTCAAATTCAGACAACTGAAGCTTTCTTT.

The chain has TRBV7-6 and TRBJ2-7, with TRBD1 matching over 7 bases. Germline V gene data show CDR1 as SGHVS and CDR2 as FNYEAQ. With V trimmed by 5 bases and J by 3 bases, 10 bases remained unmatched. The length of the CDR3 is 15 residues. The CDR3 bases are TGTGCCAGCAGCCCATCCTCGGGACAGCGCTACGAGCAGTACTTC. This gives the protein CASSPSSGQRYEQYF.

This clonotype was detected many times. The chain employs TRBV15 and TRBJ2-5; D is uncertain. CDR1 is LNHNV and CDR2 is YYDKDF in the germline V gene (reference sequence). The CDR3 sequence is 14 residues long. The V end was cut by 0 bases, the J end by 3 bases, with 8 bases between. The CDR3 region is CATSRDLAEETQYF. The CDR3 bases are TGTGCCACCAGCAGAGACTTGGCTGAAGAGACCCAGTACTTC.

This clonotype was seen a handful of times. Since a much larger clone is just one base distant, this may be a read error. The V and J genes are TRBV29-1 and TRBJ1-2; D is ambiguous. Germline CDR1 SQVTM, CDR2 ANQGSEA. The CDR3 consists of 13 residues. V was cut by 6 bases and J by 5 bases, with 16 bases left in between. CDR3 loop: CSVRGLAGYGYTF. The CDR3 DNA is TGCAGCGTCCGCGGGCTAGCTGGATATGGCTACACCTTC.

This clonotype was counted ten times or more. The rearrangement links TRBV24-1 to TRBJ2-1; 15 nucleotides match TRBD2. The CDR3 has 20 amino acids. The ends lost 4 bases at V and 4 bases at J; junction bases unmatched: 13. CDR1 is KGHDR and CDR2 is SFDVKD in the germline V gene. CDR3 sequence reads: CATSDSGTSGGLNRYNEQFF. In nucleotides, the CDR3 is TGTGCCACCAGTGACTCCGGGACTAGCGGGGGGCTCAACCGGTACAATGAGCAGTTCTTC.

CDR3 DNA sequence: TGTGCCAGCAGCACTGGGGCCGAACGGAGGCAGGATAATGAAAAACTGTTTTTT. Amino acid sequence: CASSTGAERRQDNEKLFF. The J gene is TRBJ1-4, the V gene TRBV7-8, with D perhaps matching TRBD1 (5 bases). Germline V CDR1 and CDR2: SGHVS, FQNEAQ. The CDR3 has 18 amino acids. V lost 5 bases, J lost 4 bases, and 23 bases lay in between.

In the case of this clonotype: A much larger clone differs from this one at a single base, so this may be a read error. The chain joins TRBV12-3 or TRBV12-4 to TRBJ2-7; 9 positions agree with TRBD2. This CDR3 has 12 residues. The trim removed 8 bases at V and 7 bases at J, leaving 6 bases unmatched. The CDR3 DNA reads as TGTGCCAGCTGGGGAGCGGGGGGAGAGCAGTACTTC. Protein product: CASWGAGGEQYF.

The CDR3 coding sequence is TGCGCCAGCAGCCACGGACTAGCGGGGGGACTTCCATCCACAGATACGCAGTATTTT. It specifies CASSHGLAGGLPSTDTQYF. This chain connects TRBV5-1 to TRBJ2-3; 14 nucleotides agree with TRBD2. With V trimmed by 4 bases and J by 2 bases, 12 bases remained unmatched. Per germline, CDR1 SGHRS and CDR2 YFSETQ. The CDR3 runs 19 residues.

This clonotype came up a few times. An end of the junction differs from the germline gene, which may be a read error. The genes are TRBV5-1 and TRBJ2-3; D is possibly TRBD1 (5 bases). The CDR3 consists of 16 residues. Germline V gene lookup returns CDR1 SGHRS and CDR2 YFSETQ. CDR3 in amino acids: CASSQNADGHTDTRYF. CDR3 DNA: TGCGCCAGCAGCCAAAATGCGGACGGACACACAGATACGCGGTATTTT.

The chain employs TRBV19 and TRBJ2-1, with D perhaps matching TRBD2 (5 bases). The CDR3 covers 14 residues. Germline CDR1 LNHDA, CDR2 SQIVND (reference sequence). Trimming shortened V by 6 bases and J by 5 bases, and 14 bases separated the two germline ends. The CDR3 region has the DNA TGTGCCAGTAGGAGAACTAGTGTGGACAATGAGCAGTTCTTC. Residues: CASRRTSVDNEQFF.

The CDR3, as DNA: TGTGCCTGGAGTGTGGGCCCGATCTATGGCTACACCTTC. Translating it yields CAWSVGPIYGYTF. This sequence joins TRBV30 and TRBJ1-2; D uncertain. The CDR3 runs 13 residues. Germline V gives CDR1 GTSNPN, CDR2 SVGIG (reference sequence). V lost 0 bases to trimming and J lost 4 bases, with 9 bases between them.

This chain joins TRBV4-1 and TRBJ1-2; D not resolved. CDR1 and CDR2 from the germline V gene are MGHRA and YSYEKL. Trimming pared 1 base from V and 2 bases from J, leaving 8 bases between. The CDR3 runs to 14 residues. The chain's CDR3 is CASSQAVENYGYTF. The CDR3 DNA reads as TGCGCCAGCAGCCAAGCGGTAGAGAACTATGGCTACACCTTC.

Concerning this clonotype itself: A single base separates this from a much larger clone, so it may be a read error. The chain recombines TRBV7-2 with TRBJ1-1; D remains unclear. Germline V gene lookup returns CDR1 SGHTA and CDR2 FQGNSA. The length of the CDR3 is 15 residues. CDR3 in amino acids: CGSSLAGWRNTEAFF. CDR3 nucleotides: TGTGGCAGCAGCTTAGCCGGTTGGAGGAACACTGAAGCTTTCTTT. The full variable domain, rest sourced from reference TRBV7-2 and TRBJ1-1, is GAGVSQSPSNKVTEKGKDVELRCDPISGHTALYWYRQSLGQGLEFLIYFQGNSAPDKSGLPSDRFSAERTGGSVSTLTIQRTQQEDSAVYLCGSSLAGWRNTEAFFGQGTRLTVV.

Comment on this clonotype: Since a much larger clone is just one base distant, this may be a read error. The chain carries TRBV15 and TRBJ1-5, with TRBD1 as a possible D gene (6 bases). Between the trimmed V and J ends, which lost 2 bases and 4 bases, there was a span of 18 bases. Germline CDR1 reads LNHNV; CDR2 reads YYDKDF (reference sequence). The CDR3 loop spans 17 amino acids. DNA for the CDR3: TGTGCCACCAGCAGACTCGTCTGCGGACAGAAAAATCAGCCCCAGCATTTT. Protein product: CATSRLVCGQKNQPQHF. Complete variable domain (other parts from reference TRBV15 and TRBJ1-5): DAMVIQNPRYQVTQFGKPVTLSCSQTLNHNVMYWYQQKSSQAPKLLFHYYDKDFNNEADTPDNFQSRRPNTSFCFLDIRSPGLGDTAMYLCATSRLVCGQKNQPQHFGDGTRLSIL.

This clonotype was found a few times. The V call is TRBV20-1, the J call TRBJ1-1; TRBD1 matches 8 bases. There are 14 residues in the CDR3. Germline CDR1 and CDR2: DFQATT and SNEGSKA (reference sequence). J gave up 6 bases and V 0 bases, and 6 bases lay outside the gene matches. CDR3 sequence: CSARDRGRKPEAFF. CDR3 nucleotides: TGCAGTGCTAGAGACAGGGGGCGAAAGCCTGAAGCTTTCTTT.

Many counts were recorded for this clonotype. V and J are TRBV5-1 and TRBJ1-2; D is uncertain. V was trimmed by 1 base and J by 2 bases, leaving 12 bases between them. The CDR3 contains 15 residues. Looked up from germline, CDR1 is SGHRS and CDR2 is YFSETQ. The CDR3 nucleotides are TGCGCCAGCAGCTTGAACAACCCCTGGAACTATGGCTACACCTTC. It yields the protein CASSLNNPWNYGYTF.

This clonotype was seen only a few times. The J gene is TRBJ2-7, the V gene TRBV4-1; TRBD1 aligns across 9 bases. The J call could be wrong; TRBJ2-5 is a better fit for the DNA end. The germline V gene has CDR1 MGHRA and CDR2 YSYEKL. The CDR3 is 16 residues long. CDR3: CASSQGDRVHQETQYF. The CDR3 nucleotides read TGCGCCAGCAGCCAGGGGGACAGGGTACATCAAGAGACCCAGTACTTC.

The chain employs TRBV7-2 and TRBJ1-6; TRBD1 is a possible D gene (5 bases). The V end lost 2 bases, the J end lost 9 bases, and 11 bases lay between the germline ends. Germline assignment: CDR1 SGHTA and CDR2 FQGNSA. The CDR3 runs 14 residues. CDR3 in DNA: TGTGCCAGCAGCTTACGACAGTCCCCTTCACCCCTCCACTTT. Translating it yields CASSLRQSPSPLHF. Full variable domain (outside the CDR3, taken from reference TRBV7-2 and TRBJ1-6): GAGVSQSPSNKVTEKGKDVELRCDPISGHTALYWYRQSLGQGLEFLIYFQGNSAPDKSGLPSDRFSAERTGGSVSTLTIQRTQQEDSAVYLCASSLRQSPSPLHFGNGTRLTVT.

On this clonotype: This may arise from a read error, as a much more abundant clone is one base away. The chain recombines TRBV10-3 with TRBJ2-5; the match to TRBD2 covers 9 bases. Germline V gene data show CDR1 as ENHRY and CDR2 as SYGVKD. The CDR3 covers 15 residues. V was pared by 9 bases and J by 11 bases, with 19 bases of the junction left unmatched. The chain's CDR3 is CAISRGGGEYNEQYF. As DNA, the CDR3 is TGTGCCATTTCTCGCGGGGGGGGAGAGTACAATGAGCAGTACTTC.